Given below is one T cell receptor beta chain in context. The sample comes from a study of blood T cell repertoires in COVID-19. In germline, CDR1 is SNHLY, CDR2 FYNNEI. The CDR3 spans 11 residues. Deletions cut 7 bases from V and 4 bases from J, with 7 bases between. Assay: immunoSEQ multiplex PCR; the TCRdb copy retains only in-frame clones and omits some. There are a few hundred thousand clones in the sample; 90% to 95% occur only once, and 1.2% lies in the top ten. This sequence joins TRBV2 and TRBJ2-5; weak D call: TRBD2 (5 bases). The TCR was taken from a human donor in a cohort exposed to, infected with or recovered from COVID-19 (not recorded which). The donor label of this sample is uncertain. Sequencing was carried out using PBMCs or T cells enriched from blood (not recorded which). The DNA of the CDR3 is TGTGCCAGCACTGGGAGAGAGACCCAGTACTTC. Encoded protein: CASTGRETQYF.